Presented here are 21 T cell receptor beta chains from one specimen sequenced in a study of Ad26.COV2.S vaccination and SARS-CoV-2 variants. This table comes from immunoSEQ multiplex PCR, and its TCRdb copy is limited to in-frame clones, with some not included. The data hold about 280,000 clones, with 70% to 90% observed a single time. This sample's treatment: around 19 received Ad26.COV2.S at low or high dose, single or two shots; roughly five received placebo; per-sample allocation not given. Day 63 following the first vaccine or placebo injection was when the samples were taken. The sequencing here drew on peripheral blood, taken in a trial of Ad26.COV2.S vaccine versus placebo. Every receptor here comes from a person between 18 and 60 years old who received the Ad26.COV2.S COVID-19 vaccine or a placebo.

This clone has just one count. The chain recombines TRBV25-1 with TRBJ2-7, with TRBD1 matching 10 bases. Trimming removed 2 bases from V and 1 base from J; junction bases left unmatched: 5. Germline V gives CDR1 MGHDK, CDR2 SYGVNS. This CDR3 contains 16 residues. This chain's CDR3 is CASSEGTGAGSYEQYF. CDR3 DNA: TGTGCCAGCAGTGAAGGGACAGGGGCCGGGTCCTACGAGCAGTACTTC.

V usage is TRBV5-1 and J usage is TRBJ1-3; D uncertain. The V end lost 0 bases, the J end lost 0 bases, and 13 bases lay between the germline ends. CDR3 length equals 17 residues. Germline assignment: CDR1 SGHRS and CDR2 YFSETQ. The CDR3 here is CASSLAGYPGSGNTIYF. The CDR3 DNA reads as TGCGCCAGCAGCTTGGCGGGGTACCCCGGCTCTGGAAACACCATATATTTT.

The rearrangement joins TRBV6-1 to TRBJ2-1; weak D call: TRBD2 (6 bases). The V and J ends lost 1 base and 12 bases respectively, with 19 bases between them. Per germline, CDR1 MNHNS and CDR2 SASEGT. The CDR3 spans 15 residues. CDR3 loop: CASSEEPAEGVAQFF. In DNA form, the CDR3 reads TGTGCCAGCAGTGAAGAACCCGCGGAGGGTGTCGCGCAGTTCTTC.

V is TRBV6-5 and J is TRBJ2-3; D is ambiguous. Looked up from germline, CDR1 is MNHEY and CDR2 is SVGAGI. With 5 bases removed from V and 6 bases from J, the gap between germline ends came to 6 bases. The CDR3 length is 11 residues. This chain's CDR3 is CASSQSDTQYF. The CDR3 DNA follows: TGTGCCAGCAGTCAGTCGGATACGCAGTATTTT.

V gene TRBV11-2 combines with J gene TRBJ1-2; TRBD1 matches at 11 bases. With 5 bases clipped from V and 5 bases from J, the junction kept 4 bases outside the gene matches. The CDR3 has 14 residues. Germline lookup yields CDR1 SGHAT and CDR2 FQNNGV. CDR3 sequence: CASSLGTGGYGYTF. The CDR3 nucleotides are TGTGCCAGCAGCCTCGGGACAGGGGGGTATGGCTACACCTTC.

Note on this clone: In the same sample, other DNA sequences code for this CDR3. The V and J genes are TRBV5-4 and TRBJ1-2; TRBD1 matches 11 bases. The CDR3 contains 15 residues. The ends lost 0 bases at V and 5 bases at J; junction bases unmatched: 3. Germline V gene lookup returns CDR1 SGHNT and CDR2 YYREEE (reference sequence). Here the CDR3 reads CASSLGDRGGYGYTF. As DNA, the CDR3 is TGTGCCAGCAGCTTGGGGGACAGGGGGGGTTATGGCTACACCTTC.

For the CDR3, the DNA is TGTGCCACGAGGGGACAGGGCTCTCATGGCTACACCTTC. It is translated as CATRGQGSHGYTF. The genes are TRBV11-2 and TRBJ1-2; 9 positions agree with TRBD1. This CDR3 is 13 amino acids long. The germline CDR1 and CDR2 sequences are SGHAT and FQNNGV. The trim removed 10 bases at V and 6 bases at J, leaving 9 bases unmatched.

The gene calls are TRBV5-8 and TRBJ2-3; D remains unclear. The germline V gene encodes CDR1 SGHTS and CDR2 YDEGEE. CDR3 length equals 13 residues. Trimming left V 6 bases short and J 5 bases short, with 13 bases between. DNA for the CDR3: TGTGCCAGCACTATATTTGCAGGAGATACGCAGTATTTT. This encodes CASTIFAGDTQYF.

The chain combines TRBV5-1 with TRBJ2-7, with a possible D match to TRBD2 (6 bases). Trimming removed 7 bases from V and 6 bases from J, with 23 bases in between. Germline CDR1 is SGHRS and CDR2 is YFSETQ. The CDR3 extends over 15 amino acids. In DNA form, the CDR3 reads TGCGCCAGCCAGGGAGCTCCGAGCGGGTTAACCGAGCAGTACTTC. This encodes CASQGAPSGLTEQYF.

There are a few counts of this clone. The chain combines TRBV6-2 or TRBV6-3 with TRBJ1-1; D not resolved. This CDR3 is built from 15 residues. CDR1 and CDR2 from the germline V gene are MNHEY and SVGEGT. V dropped 0 bases and J dropped 0 bases, with 8 bases sitting between them. CDR3 residues: CASSYSWQMNTEAFF. Here the CDR3 DNA reads TGTGCCAGCAGTTACTCGTGGCAGATGAACACTGAAGCTTTCTTT.

The chain is built from TRBV6-5 and TRBJ2-5, with TRBD2 matching 14 bases. Germline CDR1 reads MNHEY; CDR2 reads SVGAGI. With 6 bases clipped from V and 5 bases from J, the junction kept 5 bases outside the gene matches. The CDR3 extends over 15 amino acids. Written as DNA, the CDR3 is TGTGCCAGCAGGGTGGGACTAGCGGGAGTGGAGACCCAGTACTTC. Its translation is CASRVGLAGVETQYF.

This clone was observed a handful of times. V and J are TRBV6-1 and TRBJ1-5, with D possibly matching TRBD1 (5 bases). The CDR3 is made up of 16 amino acids. Germline CDR1 reads MNHNS; CDR2 reads SASEGT. V was clipped by 3 bases and J by 2 bases, with 14 bases between them. The CDR3, as DNA: TGTGCCAGCAGTGATCCGGGGGTGTTAGGCAATCAGCCCCAGCATTTT. Amino acids: CASSDPGVLGNQPQHF.

The V and J genes are TRBV5-1 and TRBJ2-6; TRBD1 might be the D (6 bases). In germline, CDR1 is SGHRS, CDR2 YFSETQ. The V and J ends lost 4 bases and 4 bases respectively, with 9 bases between them. The length of the CDR3 is 14 residues. CDR3 nucleotide sequence: TGCGCCAGCAGCAGGACAGTCGGGGCCAACGTCCTGACTTTC. It specifies CASSRTVGANVLTF. The variable domain in full, with the rest retrieved from reference TRBV5-1 and TRBJ2-6, is KAGVTQTPRYLIKTRGQQVTLSCSPISGHRSVSWYQQTPGQGLQFLFEYFSETQRNKGNFPGRFSGRQFSNSRSEMNVSTLELGDSALYLCASSRTVGANVLTFGAGSRLTVL.

V gene TRBV19 combines with J gene TRBJ1-4; TRBD1 aligns across 7 bases. Germline V gene sequence: CDR1 LNHDA, CDR2 SQIVND (reference sequence). J gave up 0 bases and V 5 bases, and 9 bases lay outside the gene matches. The CDR3 loop spans 17 amino acids. The DNA of the CDR3 is TGTGCCAGTAGTCTTCCAGGGGGATCGGCAACTAATGAAAAACTGTTTTTT. Its protein product is CASSLPGGSATNEKLFF. The variable domain in full, completed from reference TRBV19 and TRBJ1-4, reads DGGITQSPKYLFRKEGQNVTLSCEQNLNHDAMYWYRQDPGQGLRLIYYSQIVNDFQKGDIAEGYSVSREKKESFPLTVTSAQKNPTAFYLCASSLPGGSATNEKLFFGSGTQLSVL.

About this clone itself: The same CDR3 can be traced to other DNA sequences in this sample. The chain has TRBV2 and TRBJ2-7, with no clear D. The V gene lost 6 bases and the J gene lost 2 bases, with 5 bases spanning the gap. Germline loops: CDR1 SNHLY, CDR2 FYNNEI. CDR3 size: 11 residues. CDR3 sequence reads: CASSLTYEQYF. As DNA, the CDR3 is TGTGCCAGCAGCCTTACCTACGAGCAGTACTTC.

The CDR3, as DNA: TGTGCCTGGAGTAGAGCGGGGGGCTCCTACAATGAGCAGTTCTTC. Translation: CAWSRAGGSYNEQFF. This chain connects TRBV30 to TRBJ2-1, with 9 bases identical to TRBD2. Trimming removed 2 bases from V and 0 bases from J; junction bases left unmatched: 2. The germline CDR1 and CDR2 sequences are GTSNPN and SVGIG (reference sequence). CDR3 length equals 15 residues.

J is TRBJ1-5 and V is TRBV10-3; maybe TRBD1 (5 bases). Germline V gene sequence: CDR1 ENHRY, CDR2 SYGVKD. This CDR3 is 13 amino acids long. Trimming cost V 10 bases and J 2 bases, with 12 bases left between them. CDR3 protein: CATTQGGNQPQHF. Here the CDR3 DNA reads TGTGCCACTACTCAGGGTGGCAATCAGCCCCAGCATTTT.

The chain is built from TRBV2 and TRBJ2-7; TRBD1 or TRBD2 may be the D gene (5 bases each). The CDR3 runs to 14 residues. From germline, CDR1 is SNHLY and CDR2 FYNNEI. With 4 bases removed from V and 0 bases from J, the gap between germline ends came to 10 bases. The CDR3 region has the DNA TGTGCCAGCAGTGGGGGGATAAGCTCCTACGAGCAGTACTTC. Protein sequence: CASSGGISSYEQYF.

The rearrangement joins TRBV11-3 to TRBJ1-1; the D is unclear. Looked up from germline, CDR1 is SGHNT and CDR2 is YENEEA. The V and J ends lost 5 bases and 1 base respectively, with 5 bases between them. This CDR3 has 12 residues. The CDR3 bases are TGTGCCAGCAGCAAGGGGAACACTGAAGCTTTCTTT. It codes for CASSKGNTEAFF.

This sequence joins TRBV20-1 and TRBJ2-7; D is unresolved. Trimming shortened V by 3 bases and J by 2 bases, and 11 bases separated the two germline ends. CDR1 is DFQATT and CDR2 is SNEGSKA in the germline V gene (reference sequence). The length of the CDR3 is 13 residues. CDR3 region: CSASSQLTYEQYF. CDR3 sequence (DNA): TGCAGTGCTAGTTCACAGCTTACCTACGAGCAGTACTTC.

The count of this clone is one. The V and J genes are TRBV7-2 and TRBJ1-1; D is uncertain. V was trimmed by 5 bases and J by 0 bases, leaving 10 bases between them. Germline V gene lookup returns CDR1 SGHTA and CDR2 FQGNSA. The CDR3 covers 14 residues. CDR3: CASSIRNMNTEAFF. The DNA of the CDR3 is TGTGCCAGCAGCATCCGGAATATGAACACTGAAGCTTTCTTT.